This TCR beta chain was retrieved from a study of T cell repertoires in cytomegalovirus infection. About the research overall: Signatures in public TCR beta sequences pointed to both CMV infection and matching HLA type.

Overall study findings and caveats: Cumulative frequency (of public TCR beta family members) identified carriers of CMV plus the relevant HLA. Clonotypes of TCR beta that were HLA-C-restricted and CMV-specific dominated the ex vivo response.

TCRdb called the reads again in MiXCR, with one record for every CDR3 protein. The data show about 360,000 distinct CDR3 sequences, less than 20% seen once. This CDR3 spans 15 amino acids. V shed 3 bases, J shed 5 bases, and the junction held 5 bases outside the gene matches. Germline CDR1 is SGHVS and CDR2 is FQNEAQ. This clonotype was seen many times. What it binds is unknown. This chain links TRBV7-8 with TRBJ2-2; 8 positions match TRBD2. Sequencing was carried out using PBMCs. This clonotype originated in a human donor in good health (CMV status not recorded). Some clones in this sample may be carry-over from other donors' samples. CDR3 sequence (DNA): TGTGCCAGCAGCTTCACTAGCGGATTGACCGGGGAGCTGTTTTTT. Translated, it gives CASSFTSGLTGELFF.